This T cell receptor (beta chain) was retrieved from a study of cytomegalovirus exposure and HLA in healthy donors. Study-wide background: Among several hundred genotyped donors, about 80% fell in the Caucasian-associated ancestry cluster. Overall study results and limits: The study put 160 or so TCR beta chains on its list as cytomegalovirus-associated. Later analysis found that TCR beta chains associated with HLA were more clonally expanded than other, equally common chains. Later analysis associated a missense DCLRE1C variant with TCR beta V- and J-gene trimming.

V lost 2 bases to trimming and J lost 6 bases, with 11 bases between them. The length of the CDR3 is 13 residues. Germline V CDR1 and CDR2: SGHDT, YYEEEE. Primers included in the PCR were 60 Vbeta and 13 Jbeta primers. Assay: immunoSEQ multiplex PCR; the TCRdb copy retains only in-frame clones and omits some. The data contain 95,000 to 100,000 clones, 75% of them singletons. This clone showed up just a few times. The antigen remains undetermined. The specimen sequenced was PBMCs. This TCR came from a man between 45 and 60 years old in good health and CMV-seronegative. This sequence joins TRBV5-6 and TRBJ2-5, with D possibly being TRBD2 (6 bases). The CDR3 DNA reads as TGTGCCAGCAGCTTAGGAGGGAGTCAGACCCAGTACTTC. Translation gives CASSLGGSQTQYF.